Shown below are 8 T cell receptor beta chains from a single sample sequenced in a study of blood T cells in healthy people across ages. A second about 6 to 12 cycle PCR used barcoded and J-beta primers. TCRdb reanalysed the 5' RACE reads using MiXCR and keeps one entry per CDR3 protein. The sample has about a million distinct CDR3 sequences; roughly 50% are singletons. The sample was blood. These receptors were taken from a man younger than 40 in good health.

V is TRBV6-2 or TRBV6-3 and J is TRBJ2-1; 7 bases are shared with TRBD1. The trim removed 7 bases at V and 3 bases at J, leaving 3 bases unmatched. This CDR3 region has 13 residues. From germline, CDR1 is MNHEY and CDR2 SVGEGT. The CDR3 loop is CASNRGNYNEQFF. CDR3 bases: TGTGCCAGCAACAGGGGTAACTACAATGAGCAGTTCTTC.

This clonotype has only a few counts. The V gene is TRBV3-1, the J gene TRBJ1-3; D unresolved. V was shortened by 2 bases and J by 2 bases, with 4 bases between the two germline ends. CDR3 length: 13 residues. Germline V gene sequence: CDR1 LGHDT, CDR2 YNNKEL (reference sequence). The CDR3 coding sequence is TGTGCCAGCAGCCAATCAGCTGGAAACACCATATATTTT. Protein sequence: CASSQSAGNTIYF.

Notes on this clonotype: One end of the junction is discordant with germline, which a read error may explain. V and J are TRBV7-2 and TRBJ2-3, with TRBD2 matching over 8 bases. The germline V gene encodes CDR1 SGHTA and CDR2 FQGNSA. This CDR3 comprises 18 residues. CDR3 amino acids: CASSPGEFRGGRKDTQYF. DNA for the CDR3: TGCGCCAGCAGCCCCGGGGAGTTTCGCGGGGGGCGGAAAGATACGCAGTATTTT.

This clonotype has just a few counts. The DNA of the CDR3 is TGTGCCAGCAGTGGCCCGTGGGACAGCCCCAGGGACGACACAGATACGCAGTATTTT. It translates to CASSGPWDSPRDDTDTQYF. The chain is built from TRBV2 and TRBJ2-3; 7 bases are shared with TRBD1. Germline V CDR1 and CDR2: SNHLY, FYNNEI. CDR3 length: 19 residues. V lost 4 bases and J lost 2; bases outside the gene matches: 18. Looking up the rest from reference TRBV2 and TRBJ2-3 gives the full variable domain: EPEVTQTPSHQVTQMGQEVILRCVPISNHLYFYWYRQILGQKVEFLVSFYNNEISEKSEIFDDQFSVERPDGSNFTLKIRSTKLEDSAMYFCASSGPWDSPRDDTDTQYFGPGTRLTVL.

This clonotype was counted only a few times. The chain joins TRBV29-1 to TRBJ2-1, with D maybe TRBD2 (7 bases). Trimming took off 4 bases at V and 4 bases at J, with 14 bases between the two ends. The CDR3 extends over 14 amino acids. Per the germline V gene, CDR1 is SQVTM and CDR2 is ANQGSEA. This chain's CDR3 is CSVAVRGTYNEQFF. In DNA form, the CDR3 reads TGCAGCGTTGCGGTGCGGGGGACATACAATGAGCAGTTCTTC.

Points on this clonotype: One end of the junction fails to match germline, which may point to a read error. The V gene is TRBV7-9, the J gene TRBJ2-7, with D uncertain. Germline V gene lookup returns CDR1 SEHNR and CDR2 FQNEAQ (reference sequence). The CDR3 loop spans 15 amino acids. In DNA, the CDR3 is TGTGCCAGCAGCTTAGCCCCAGCATCTTCCTACGGGCAGTACTTC. Its protein product is CASSLAPASSYGQYF.

This clonotype was recorded once. The chain has TRBV12-3 or TRBV12-4 and TRBJ1-4; D gene uncertain. The CDR3 is 15 amino acids. V shed 5 bases and J shed 10 bases, with 20 bases lying between them. CDR3 coding DNA: TGTGCCAGCAGTCGCACGGAATCCGGTCCGGGAAAACTGTTTTTT. As protein: CASSRTESGPGKLFF.

The chain employs TRBV7-6 and TRBJ2-3, with a weak D call TRBD1 (6 bases). V was clipped by 2 bases and J by 0 bases, with 15 bases between them. Germline CDR1 reads SGHVS; CDR2 reads FNYEAQ. The CDR3 extends over 17 amino acids. The chain's CDR3 is CASSLLPSRGSTDTQYF. The CDR3 DNA is TGTGCCAGCAGCTTACTTCCCAGCAGGGGTAGCACAGATACGCAGTATTTT. Based on the CDR3 plus reference TRBV7-6 and TRBJ2-3, the full variable domain is GAGVSQSPRYKVTKRGQDVALRCDPISGHVSLYWYRQALGQGPEFLTYFNYEAQQDKSGLPNDRFSAERPEGSISTLTIQRTEQRDSAMYRCASSLLPSRGSTDTQYFGPGTRLTVL.